These T cell receptor beta chains were read from a single sample in a study of T cell changes during pregnancy in multiple sclerosis. Libraries were prepared by immunoSEQ multiplex PCR; TCRdb keeps only in-frame clonotypes and omits some of them. The sample shows about 93,000 clones, almost 95% of them seen only once. The material sequenced was peripheral blood, taken after pregnancy. The receptors were sampled from a female donor with multiple sclerosis, enrolled in a pregnancy study. The CDR3 runs from the conserved cysteine through the conserved F or W. The order of the fields is J gene, D gene, V gene, clone size, CDR3 DNA, CDR3 protein. A D gene is named only where the DNA matches it firmly. Size is omitted from some rows. Given values are once, few, many or a class for expanded clones.

TRBJ1-1,NA,TRBV30,few,TGTGCCTGGAGTAGACAGGTCGACACTGAAGCTTTCTTT,CAWSRQVDTEAFF
TRBJ1-2,NA,TRBV19,NA,TGTGCCAGTAGAGGGTCCGGGACATTCTATGGCTACACCTTC,CASRGSGTFYGYTF
TRBJ2-1,TRBD2,TRBV7-6,NA,TGTGCCAGCAGCTTAGATGGGACTAACTACAATGAGCAGTTCTTC,CASSLDGTNYNEQFF
TRBJ2-7,NA,TRBV10-3,NA,TGTGCCATCAGTGAGTCCCACAGGGAGTACGAGCAGTACTTC,CAISESHREYEQYF
TRBJ1-1,TRBD1,TRBV7-6,NA,TGTGCCAGCAGCTTAGGGGCTAGAAAGGGGGCGAAAGGGAACACTGAAGCTTTCTTT,CASSLGARKGAKGNTEAFF
TRBJ1-1,NA,TRBV4-1,NA,TGCGCCAGCAGCCAAGCGGTCATGAACACTGAAGCTTTCTTT,CASSQAVMNTEAFF
TRBJ1-2,TRBD1,TRBV14,NA,TGTGCCAGCAGCCAATCTCGGACAGGGCCCGGCTACACCTTC,CASSQSRTGPGYTF
TRBJ2-6,NA,TRBV5-1,NA,TGCGCCAGCAGCTCAGTTTCTGGGGCCAACGTCCTGACTTTC,CASSSVSGANVLTF
TRBJ2-1,NA,TRBV4-3,NA,TGCGCCAGCAGCCCTCTGGGGGGTTACAGCTCCTACAATGAGCAGTTCTTC,CASSPLGGYSSYNEQFF
TRBJ1-1,NA,TRBV19,NA,TGTGCCAGTAAACGAGGGCGGGATATGAACACTGAAGCTTTCTTT,CASKRGRDMNTEAFF
TRBJ2-3,NA,TRBV25-1,NA,TGTGCCAGCAGCCTTAACAGGGCCATCCATAACACAGATACGCAGTATTTT,CASSLNRAIHNTDTQYF
TRBJ2-5,NA,TRBV11-2,NA,TGTGCCAGCAGCTTCACAGGGAGCCAAGAGACCCAGTACTTC,CASSFTGSQETQYF
TRBJ1-2,TRBD1,TRBV7-2,NA,TGTGCCAGCAGCGCCTCGGGACAGGGAGCGACTAACTATGGCTACACCTTC,CASSASGQGATNYGYTF
TRBJ2-2,TRBD2,TRBV7-3,NA,TGTGCCAGCAGCTTTGTCAGCGGGGGGAGCACCGGGGAGCTGTTTTTT,CASSFVSGGSTGELFF
TRBJ2-7,NA,TRBV4-3,once,TGCGCCAGCAGCCAAGAGGCAGGGAAATACGAGCAGTACTTC,CASSQEAGKYEQYF
TRBJ2-7,NA,TRBV19,once,TGTGCCAGTAGTTTGGGCGGACAGTTCTACGAGCAGTACTTC,CASSLGGQFYEQYF
TRBJ2-7,TRBD2,TRBV6-6,NA,TGTGCCAGCAGGCCACAGGGGACTAGCGCCGAGCAGTACTTC,CASRPQGTSAEQYF
TRBJ2-5,NA,TRBV9,NA,TGTGCCAGCAGCGGCCAGGACAGTGTCCGGGAGACCCAGTACTTC,CASSGQDSVRETQYF
TRBJ2-3,TRBD2,TRBV30,once,TGTGCCTGGAGCCTCCTAGCGGGAGGTCCAGATACGCAGTATTTT,CAWSLLAGGPDTQYF
TRBJ1-6,NA,TRBV11-2,NA,TGTGCCAGCAGCCCGACAGGACAGAGCTCCTATAATTCACCCCTCCACTTT,CASSPTGQSSYNSPLHF
TRBJ2-5,TRBD2,TRBV7-9,NA,TGTGCCAGCAGCTTAAGCGGGAGCTACGAGACCCAGTACTTC,CASSLSGSYETQYF
TRBJ1-2,TRBD1,TRBV10-3,once,TGTGCCATCACTCAGACAGGGAATAGTGGCTACACCTTC,CAITQTGNSGYTF
TRBJ2-7,TRBD2,TRBV9,NA,TGTGCCAGCAGCGTAGGTTTTAGCGGGAGGAGCTGGTCCTACGAGCAGTACTTC,CASSVGFSGRSWSYEQYF
TRBJ1-2,NA,TRBV9,NA,TGTGCCAGCAGTTCCAGTCGCTACACCTTC,CASSSSRYTF
TRBJ2-5,TRBD1,TRBV23-1,NA,TGCGCCAGCAGGCGGACAGGGGTGGGTGGGGAGAAAGAGACCCAGTACTTC,CASRRTGVGGEKETQYF
TRBJ2-1,TRBD1,TRBV10-1,once,TGCGCCAGCAGTCTTTCTGAGGGGGCAATCAATGAGCAGTTCTTC,CASSLSEGAINEQFF
TRBJ2-3,TRBD1,TRBV19,NA,TGTGCCAGTAGAATGACCGGGACAGGCTACACAGATACGCAGTATTTT,CASRMTGTGYTDTQYF
TRBJ2-1,NA,TRBV18,NA,TGTGCCAGCTCACCACCGGCCAGGGAGGTTTGGAGTTCCGGCAATGAGCAGTTCTTC,CASSPPAREVWSSGNEQFF
TRBJ2-7,NA,TRBV27,NA,TGTGCCAGCAGTTTAAGAACAGGGCCCTACGAGCAGTACTTC,CASSLRTGPYEQYF
TRBJ2-1,TRBD2,TRBV5-1,NA,TGCGCCAGCACCCTTCTGGGACTAGCGGGGGGAAGGTCCTACAATGAGCAGTTCTTC,CASTLLGLAGGRSYNEQFF
TRBJ2-5,TRBD2,TRBV7-2,NA,TGTGCCAGCAGCCTCCTGGGGGGGAGTACGGAGACCCAGTACTTC,CASSLLGGSTETQYF
TRBJ1-4,NA,TRBV7-9,NA,TGTGCCACCCGTATTGCAACTAATGAAAAACTGTTTTTT,CATRIATNEKLFF
TRBJ2-7,NA,TRBV5-4,NA,TGTGCCAGCAGCCTGGAGGGAGGTGGGGCCGGGGGGTACTTC,CASSLEGGGAGGYF
TRBJ2-1,TRBD2,TRBV9,once,TGTGCCAGCAGCGTGCTAGCGGGAGACAATGAGCAGTTCTTC,CASSVLAGDNEQFF
TRBJ1-3,TRBD1,TRBV5-1,once,TGCGCCAGCAGCCCTCTACCCGGACAGGGGATTTCTGGAAACACCATATATTTT,CASSPLPGQGISGNTIYF
TRBJ2-5,NA,TRBV19,NA,TGTGCCAGTAGTATAGGGACAGCCGCTGGGGAAGAGACCCAGTACTTC,CASSIGTAAGEETQYF
TRBJ1-1,TRBD1,TRBV25-1,NA,TGTGCCAGCAGTGAATGGGGCAGTGACAGGGGGCGGACTGAAGCTTTCTTT,CASSEWGSDRGRTEAFF
TRBJ2-2,NA,TRBV9,NA,TGTGCCAGCAGCGTAGCGAAGGGAGGCGGGGAGCTGTTTTTT,CASSVAKGGGELFF
TRBJ2-7,NA,TRBV19,NA,TGTGCCAGTAGTATGGGAGAGGGCTACGAGCAGTACTTC,CASSMGEGYEQYF
TRBJ1-1,NA,TRBV2,NA,TGTGCCAGCAGTGACACCTCGGACTGGTTGAACACTGAAGCTTTCTTT,CASSDTSDWLNTEAFF
TRBJ2-1,NA,TRBV9,NA,TGTGCCAGCAGCGTAATTAGCAATGAGCAGTTCTTC,CASSVISNEQFF
TRBJ1-1,NA,TRBV7-5,NA,TGTGTCAGAAGCTACCTGGGGGGGCGTACCACTGAAGCTTTCTTT,CVRSYLGGRTTEAFF
TRBJ1-2,TRBD1,TRBV7-2,NA,TGTGCCAGCAGCCCGGGGGGACAGGGCTATGGCTACACCTTC,CASSPGGQGYGYTF
TRBJ1-2,NA,TRBV10-3,NA,TGTGCCATCAGTGACAGCATATCGGGTAACTATGGCTACACCTTC,CAISDSISGNYGYTF
TRBJ1-1,NA,TRBV5-1,NA,TGCGCCAGCAGCTTGGTGCAGGGTGCGACAGGCACTGAAGCTTTCTTT,CASSLVQGATGTEAFF
TRBJ1-3,TRBD1,TRBV18,NA,TGTGCCAGCTCATCGGACAGGTTTAACACCATATATTTT,CASSSDRFNTIYF
TRBJ1-1,NA,TRBV2,few,TGTGCCAGCGGGGCCGAGATGAACACTGAAGCTTTCTTT,CASGAEMNTEAFF
TRBJ1-1,NA,TRBV7-2,NA,TGTGCCAGCAGGTCGGGGGGAGGGGGAACTGAAGCTTTCTTT,CASRSGGGGTEAFF
TRBJ2-1,NA,TRBV5-6,few,TGTGCCAGCAGCTTGGGGGTTGGAATCGGACTCTCCTACAATGAGCAGTTCTTC,CASSLGVGIGLSYNEQFF
TRBJ1-1,NA,TRBV18,NA,TGTGCCAGCTCACCTATTGAGTTTATGAACACTGAAGCTTTCTTT,CASSPIEFMNTEAFF
TRBJ1-5,NA,TRBV6-1,NA,TGTGCCAGCAGTGATTTAGCGAGTCAGCCCCAGCATTTT,CASSDLASQPQHF
TRBJ2-5,TRBD1,TRBV19,NA,TGTGCCTCACGACAGGGTTCGGGAGAGACCCAGTACTTC,CASRQGSGETQYF
TRBJ1-2,NA,TRBV25-1,once,TGTGCCAGCAGTGAAGGCAACAATTTCTATGGCTACACCTTC,CASSEGNNFYGYTF
TRBJ2-7,NA,TRBV6-1,NA,TGTGCCAGCAGTGTCGGGATCCCCTACGAGCAGTACTTC,CASSVGIPYEQYF
TRBJ2-7,TRBD1,TRBV27,NA,TGTGCCAGCAGTTTTTACCGGGACAGCTCCTACGAGCAGTACTTC,CASSFYRDSSYEQYF
TRBJ2-7,TRBD2,TRBV29-1,NA,TGCAGCGTTGAAGATCTAGCGGGGCGCGAGCAGTACTTC,CSVEDLAGREQYF
TRBJ1-5,NA,TRBV27,NA,TGTGCCAGCAGTTTAGGGGGGGGTCAGCCCCAGCATTTT,CASSLGGGQPQHF
TRBJ2-5,NA,TRBV18,NA,TGTGCCAGCTCATTGGGGAGAGAGACCCAGTACTTC,CASSLGRETQYF
TRBJ2-7,NA,TRBV11-3,NA,TGTGCCAGCAGCTTCGGGGTGGGGGCTTACGAGCAGTACTTC,CASSFGVGAYEQYF
TRBJ2-2,NA,TRBV28,NA,TGTGCCAGCAGTTTTGATTTAGCGGAGAACACCGGGGAGCTGTTTTTT,CASSFDLAENTGELFF